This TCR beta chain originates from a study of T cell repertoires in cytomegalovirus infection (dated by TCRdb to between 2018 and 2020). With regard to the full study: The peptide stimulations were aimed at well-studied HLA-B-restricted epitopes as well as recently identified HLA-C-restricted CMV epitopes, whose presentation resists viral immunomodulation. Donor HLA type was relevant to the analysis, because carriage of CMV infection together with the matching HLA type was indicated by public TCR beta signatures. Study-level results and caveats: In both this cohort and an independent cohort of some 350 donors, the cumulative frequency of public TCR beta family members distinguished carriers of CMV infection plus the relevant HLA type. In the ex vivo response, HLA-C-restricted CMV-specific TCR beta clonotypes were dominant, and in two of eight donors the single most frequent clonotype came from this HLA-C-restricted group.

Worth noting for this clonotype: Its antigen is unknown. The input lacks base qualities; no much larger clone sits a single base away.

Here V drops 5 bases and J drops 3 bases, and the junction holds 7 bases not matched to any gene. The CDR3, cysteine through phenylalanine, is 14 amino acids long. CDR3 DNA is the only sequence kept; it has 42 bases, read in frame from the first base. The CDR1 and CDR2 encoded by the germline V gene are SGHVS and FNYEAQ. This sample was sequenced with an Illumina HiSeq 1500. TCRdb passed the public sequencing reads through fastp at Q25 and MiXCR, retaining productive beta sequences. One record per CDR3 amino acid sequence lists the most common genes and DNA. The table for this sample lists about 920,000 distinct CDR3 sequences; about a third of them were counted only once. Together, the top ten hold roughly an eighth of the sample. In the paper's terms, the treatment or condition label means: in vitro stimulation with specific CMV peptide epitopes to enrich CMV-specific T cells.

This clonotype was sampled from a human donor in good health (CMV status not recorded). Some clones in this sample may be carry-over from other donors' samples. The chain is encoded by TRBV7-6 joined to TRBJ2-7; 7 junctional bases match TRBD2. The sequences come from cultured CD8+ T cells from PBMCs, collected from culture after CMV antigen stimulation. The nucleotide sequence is TGTGCCAGCAGCCCCAGCGGGGTAGGCTACGAGCAGTACTTC. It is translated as CASSPSGVGYEQYF.